This T cell receptor (beta chain) stems from a study of blood T cells in healthy people across ages. Through a sample-barcoded 5' primer and a J-beta primer mix, a second PCR was run for 7 to 11 cycles. From the 5' RACE reads, TCRdb called clonotypes with MiXCR, one entry per CDR3 protein. The sample lists more than 1,000,000 distinct CDR3 sequences; around 27% were seen once. The germline V and J ends were trimmed by 1 base and 4 bases, with 17 bases remaining between them. Germline V lookup: CDR1 MNHEY, CDR2 SMNVEV (reference sequence). CDR3 length equals 17 residues. The data were also submitted as part of a second study, on T cells of mothers and their children.

Source material: blood. This chain uses TRBV27 with TRBJ2-1; D remains unclear. The source of this sequence is a girl aged 2 to 10 in good health. Here the CDR3 DNA reads TGTGCCAGCAGTTTATTAGTAGACCCCTTCCCTTACAATGAGCAGTTCTTC. It yields the protein CASSLLVDPFPYNEQFF.